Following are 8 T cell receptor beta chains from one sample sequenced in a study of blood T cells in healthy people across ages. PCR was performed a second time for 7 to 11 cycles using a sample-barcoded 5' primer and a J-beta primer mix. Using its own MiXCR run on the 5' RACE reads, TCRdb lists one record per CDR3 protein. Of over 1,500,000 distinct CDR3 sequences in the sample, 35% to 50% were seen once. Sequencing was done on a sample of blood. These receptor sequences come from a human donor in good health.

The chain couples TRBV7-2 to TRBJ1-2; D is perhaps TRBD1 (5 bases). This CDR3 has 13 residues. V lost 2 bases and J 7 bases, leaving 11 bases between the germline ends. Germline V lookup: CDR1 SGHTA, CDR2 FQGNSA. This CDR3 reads CASSLQAGLGYTF. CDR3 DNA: TGTGCCAGCAGCTTACAGGCGGGGCTTGGCTACACCTTC.

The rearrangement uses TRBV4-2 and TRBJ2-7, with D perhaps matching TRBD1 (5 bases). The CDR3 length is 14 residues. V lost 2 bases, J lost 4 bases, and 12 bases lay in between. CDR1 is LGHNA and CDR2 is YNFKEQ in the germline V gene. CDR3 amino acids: CASSQNKRGYEQYF. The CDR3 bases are TGTGCCAGCAGCCAAAATAAAAGGGGTTACGAGCAGTACTTC.

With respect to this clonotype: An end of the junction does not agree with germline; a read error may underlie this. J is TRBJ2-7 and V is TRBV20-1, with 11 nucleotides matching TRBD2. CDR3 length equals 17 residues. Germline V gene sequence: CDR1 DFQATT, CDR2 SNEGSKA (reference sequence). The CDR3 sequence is CSARGGASGGFSHEQYF. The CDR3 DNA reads TGCAGTGCTAGAGGAGGGGCTAGCGGGGGGTTCTCCCACGAACAGTACTTC.

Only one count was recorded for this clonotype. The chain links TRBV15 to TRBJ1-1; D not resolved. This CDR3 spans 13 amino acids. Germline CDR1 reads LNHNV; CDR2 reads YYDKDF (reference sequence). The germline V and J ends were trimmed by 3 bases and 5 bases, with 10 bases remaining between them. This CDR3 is CATSSGRWTEAFF. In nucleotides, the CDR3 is TGTGCCACCAGCAGCGGCCGGTGGACTGAAGCTTTCTTT.

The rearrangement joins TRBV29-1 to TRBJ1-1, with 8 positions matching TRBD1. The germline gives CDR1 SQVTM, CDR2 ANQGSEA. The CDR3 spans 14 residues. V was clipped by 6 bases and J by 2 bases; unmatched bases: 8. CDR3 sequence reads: CSVAGTGGNTEAFF. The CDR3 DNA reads TGCAGCGTGGCTGGGACAGGCGGAAACACTGAAGCTTTCTTT.

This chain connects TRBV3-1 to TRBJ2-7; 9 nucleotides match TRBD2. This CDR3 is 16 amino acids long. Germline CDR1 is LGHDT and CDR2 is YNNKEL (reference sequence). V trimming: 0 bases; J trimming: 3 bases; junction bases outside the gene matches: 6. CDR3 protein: CASSQDVASGDYEQYF. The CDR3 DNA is TGTGCCAGCAGCCAAGATGTTGCTAGCGGGGACTACGAGCAGTACTTC.

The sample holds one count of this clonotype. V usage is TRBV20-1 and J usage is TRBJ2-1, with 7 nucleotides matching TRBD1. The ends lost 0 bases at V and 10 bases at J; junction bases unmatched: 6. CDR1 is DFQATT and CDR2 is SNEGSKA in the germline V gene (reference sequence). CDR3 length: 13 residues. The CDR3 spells CSARDPDRREQFF. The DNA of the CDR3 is TGCAGTGCTAGAGATCCGGACAGGCGCGAGCAGTTCTTC.

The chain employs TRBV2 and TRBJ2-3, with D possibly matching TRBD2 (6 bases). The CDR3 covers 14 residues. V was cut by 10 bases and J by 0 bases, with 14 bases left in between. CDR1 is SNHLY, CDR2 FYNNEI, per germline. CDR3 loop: CATLSGWSTDTQYF. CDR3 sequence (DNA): TGTGCCACCCTTAGCGGTTGGAGCACAGATACGCAGTATTTT.